Listed below are T cell receptor beta chains from one sample, sequenced in a study of CD8 T cell repertoires and HIV-1 epitope variants. No antigen has been identified for these receptors. Generated by immunoSEQ multiplex PCR, the TCRdb table keeps only in-frame clones and is missing some. The sample holds 6,000 or so clones; just over 65% are singletons and the top ten take over 35%. Sequencing used cultured CD8+ T cells derived from PBMCs. These receptors were taken from a male donor with HIV. The CDR3 runs from the conserved cysteine through the conserved F or W. A D gene is named only where the DNA matches it firmly. Only part of the rows carry a size: once, few, many, or a class if the clone is expanded.

d_gene	abundance	j_gene	v_gene	CDR3nt	CDR3aa
NA	NA	TRBJ2-2	TRBV9	TGTGCCAGCTCGGAAGGGTTCTGGAACACCGGGGAGCTGTTTTTT	CASSEGFWNTGELFF
NA	NA	TRBJ2-7	TRBV7-2	TGTGCCAGCAGCACTTACTCCTACGAGCAGTACTTC	CASSTYSYEQYF
NA	NA	TRBJ1-1	TRBV9	TGTGCCAGCAGCGCCGGGACAACTAACACTGAAGCTTTCTTT	CASSAGTTNTEAFF
TRBD2	NA	TRBJ2-3	TRBV14	TGTGCCAGCAGCCCGTCACTTTTTGGTAGCGGGAAAGGGAATACGCAGTATTTT	CASSPSLFGSGKGNTQYF
NA	NA	TRBJ2-5	TRBV5-1	TGCGCCAGCAGCTTCACGGACGCCGAAGAGACCCAGTACTTC	CASSFTDAEETQYF
TRBD2	NA	TRBJ2-1	TRBV7-2	TGTGCCAGCAGCCCCCCTCGCAGCGGGAGGGACGAGCAGTTCTTC	CASSPPRSGRDEQFF
NA	NA	TRBJ2-1	TRBV29-1	TGCAGCGTTGAATATTTGGGGGCACATGAGCAGTTCTTC	CSVEYLGAHEQFF
NA	large	TRBJ2-6	TRBV10-3	TGTGCCATCAGTGAGTCTCTGGGGGTATCTGGGGCCAACGTCCTGACTTTC	CAISESLGVSGANVLTF
NA	NA	TRBJ1-2	TRBV7-9	TGTGCCAGCATCAAGGACATTAGCTATGGCTACACCTTC	CASIKDISYGYTF
TRBD2	NA	TRBJ2-7	TRBV28	TGTGCCAGCAGCCCGAGCGGGAGGCAGAAATACGAGCAGTACTTC	CASSPSGRQKYEQYF
NA	NA	TRBJ2-2	TRBV28	TGTGCCAGCAGTTTGAGGGATAACGGGGAGCTGTTTTTT	CASSLRDNGELFF
TRBD2	NA	TRBJ2-2	TRBV6-1	TGTGCCAGCAGCGGACTAGCGGGAGCCGGGGAGCTGTTTTTT	CASSGLAGAGELFF
NA	few	TRBJ1-2	TRBV5-6	TGTGCCAGCAGCGCGGGTACTTATGGCTACACCTTC	CASSAGTYGYTF
TRBD2	NA	TRBJ2-7	TRBV5-4	TGTGCCAGCAGCCTTAGCGGGAGAGGCGAGCAGTACTTC	CASSLSGRGEQYF
NA	few	TRBJ1-1	TRBV9	TGTGCCAGCAGCGTAGGGGGAAGCACTGAAGCTTTCTTT	CASSVGGSTEAFF
NA	NA	TRBJ2-7	TRBV28	TGTGCCAGCAGTAGTTCTGTGCAGTACTTC	CASSSSVQYF
NA	NA	TRBJ2-7	TRBV27	TGTGCCAGCAGTGAGATTGCAAGCTCCTACGAGCAGTACTTC	CASSEIASSYEQYF
NA	NA	TRBJ2-1	TRBV6-6	TGTGCCAGCAGTTACGCCGCTTACAATGAGCAGTTCTTC	CASSYAAYNEQFF
NA	few	TRBJ1-5	TRBV7-9	TGTGCCAGCAGCTTAGGGAATCAGCCCCAGCATTTT	CASSLGNQPQHF
TRBD2	NA	TRBJ2-1	TRBV5-6	TGTGCCAGCAGCTCCGGGACTAGCGTTTACGATGAGCAGTTCTTC	CASSSGTSVYDEQFF
NA	few	TRBJ2-7	TRBV6-6	TGTGCCAGCAGACCTATTGGGGGCTACGAGCAGTACTTC	CASRPIGGYEQYF
TRBD1	NA	TRBJ1-3	TRBV28	TGTGCCAGCAGGAACAGGGGCCGCCTATCTGGAAACACCATATATTTT	CASRNRGRLSGNTIYF
NA	NA	TRBJ1-6	TRBV5-4	TGTGCCAGCAGCTTGGATCGGCCGGTCCGGAATTCACCCCTCCACTTT	CASSLDRPVRNSPLHF
TRBD2	NA	TRBJ2-3	TRBV2	TGTGCCAGCAGTGACAGCGGGGGGCCCACAGATACGCAGTATTTT	CASSDSGGPTDTQYF
NA	NA	TRBJ1-1	TRBV6-5	TGTGCCAGCAGTTACTCGGGGGGGTCGGAAGCTTTCTTT	CASSYSGGSEAFF
NA	NA	TRBJ1-2	TRBV2	TGTGCCAGCAGTGAGGGCGGGGGAGGCTACACCTTC	CASSEGGGGYTF
NA	NA	TRBJ2-3	TRBV7-3	TGTGCCAGCAGCTTAATAGCGGAGAGCACAGATACGCAGTATTTT	CASSLIAESTDTQYF
NA	few	TRBJ2-2	TRBV6-4	TGTGCCAGCAGTGACATAGGGATAACCCCGTCGGGCACCGGGGAGCTGTTTTTT	CASSDIGITPSGTGELFF
TRBD1	medium-sized	TRBJ1-1	TRBV28	TGTGCCAGCAGTCCCATTGGGACAGGAGAAGCTTTCTTT	CASSPIGTGEAFF
TRBD2	medium-sized	TRBJ2-7	TRBV2	TGTGCCAGCAGTGAAAACGCAGCGGGAGGCAGGTACGAGCAGTACTTC	CASSENAAGGRYEQYF
TRBD1	NA	TRBJ2-7	TRBV5-5	TGTGCCAGCAGCTTCGGGACAGGGTTTTACGAGCAGTACTTC	CASSFGTGFYEQYF
NA	NA	TRBJ2-3	TRBV25-1	TGTGCCAGCAGTGGGCCTAGAGATACGCAGTATTTT	CASSGPRDTQYF